This TCR beta chain emerged from a study of blood T cell repertoires in COVID-19. Overall study context: Specimens from acute and convalescent COVID-19 originated in the United States, Italy and Spain. T cells, B-cell-depleted T cells, or PBMCs supplied cDNA or gDNA.

The assay was immunoSEQ multiplex PCR, and TCRdb's table has in-frame clones only and misses some. This table holds roughly 100,000 clones, about nine tenths found once. Germline lookup yields CDR1 SGHVS and CDR2 FNYEAQ. Trimming left V 2 bases short and J 0 bases short, with 8 bases between. This CDR3 has 15 amino acids. The sample comprised peripheral blood. This chain joins TRBV7-6 and TRBJ2-1; no reliable D call. The TCR sequence derives from a man aged 50-59 years with acute or convalescent COVID-19. The CDR3 DNA follows: TGTGCCAGCAGCTTACTCGGTAGCTCCTACAATGAGCAGTTCTTC. Its protein product is CASSLLGSSYNEQFF.